Each of the 22 T cell receptor beta chains below was sequenced from the same sample in a study of blood T cell repertoires in COVID-19. Libraries were prepared by immunoSEQ multiplex PCR; TCRdb keeps only in-frame clonotypes and omits some of them. The data show tens of thousands of clones, less than 80% seen once. Sequencing was done on a sample of peripheral blood. These receptor sequences come from a woman between 50 and 59 years old with acute or convalescent COVID-19.

The sample holds a few counts of this clone. The rearrangement links TRBV28 to TRBJ1-1; 10 bases line up with TRBD1. The junction had 16 bases not matched to a gene; V was cut back by 1 base and J by 5 bases. The CDR3 is made up of 19 amino acids. The germline CDR1 and CDR2 sequences are MDHEN and SYDVKM. The CDR3 loop is CASSLSGTSWDRGRTEAFF. The CDR3 DNA sequence: TGTGCCAGCAGTTTATCCGGTACCTCCTGGGACAGGGGTAGGACTGAAGCTTTCTTT.

The V and J genes are TRBV4-3 and TRBJ2-3, with 11 positions matching TRBD2. CDR3 size: 17 residues. The trim removed 4 bases at V and 4 bases at J, leaving 10 bases unmatched. The germline CDR1 and CDR2 sequences are LGHNA and YSLEER. The CDR3, as DNA: TGCGCCAGCAGCCGAACCAGGGCTAGCGGGGGGCCAGATACGCAGTATTTT. This codes for CASSRTRASGGPDTQYF.

This rearrangement joins TRBV13 to TRBJ2-2; possible D gene TRBD1, 5 bases. The CDR3 has 14 residues. V shed 8 bases and J shed 1 base, with 11 bases lying between them. Germline V lookup: CDR1 PRHDT, CDR2 FYEKMQ (reference sequence). In nucleotides, the CDR3 is TGTGCCAGCGGGGCCTATGGGAACACCGGGGAGCTGTTTTTT. Its protein product is CASGAYGNTGELFF.

The chain carries TRBV30 and TRBJ1-1; D call uncertain. The germline V and J ends were trimmed by 3 bases and 7 bases, with 12 bases remaining between them. CDR1 GTSNPN and CDR2 SVGIG come from the germline V gene (reference sequence). The CDR3 is made up of 12 amino acids. For the CDR3, the DNA is TGTGCCTGGAGGGGAGCAGGCCGTGAAGCTTTCTTT. It yields the protein CAWRGAGREAFF.

The chain employs TRBV27 and TRBJ1-1; D is undetermined. This CDR3 is 13 amino acids long. V gave up 5 bases and J gave up 3 bases, with 10 bases separating them. Germline V gene lookup returns CDR1 MNHEY and CDR2 SMNVEV (reference sequence). Here the CDR3 DNA reads TGTGCCAGCAGTAGGCGGTGGGACACTGAAGCTTTCTTT. It yields the protein CASSRRWDTEAFF.

The chain recombines TRBV14 with TRBJ2-7, with D possibly matching TRBD2 (6 bases). Per germline, CDR1 SGHDN and CDR2 FVKESK. Trimming removed 3 bases from V and 1 base from J, with 13 bases in between. The CDR3 sequence is 15 residues long. Written as DNA, the CDR3 is TGTGCCAGCAGCCAGGAAGCGGGCTCTTCCTACGAGCAGTACTTC. The encoded protein is CASSQEAGSSYEQYF.

The CDR3 nucleotides read TGTGCCAGCAGCCAAGTGGACAGGGGGAAAGCCAAAAACATTCAGTACTTC. Translated: CASSQVDRGKAKNIQYF. V is TRBV3-1 (or the pseudogene TRBV3-2) and J is TRBJ2-4; the match to TRBD1 covers 10 bases. The CDR3 is made up of 17 amino acids. Germline V CDR1 and CDR2: LGHDT, YNNKEL (reference sequence). The J segment lost 0 bases and the V segment lost 1 base, leaving 3 bases of the junction unmatched.

The chain couples TRBV28 to TRBJ2-3, with D possibly matching TRBD2 (6 bases). The V gene's germline CDR1 is MDHEN and CDR2 SYDVKM. Between the trimmed V and J ends, which lost 5 bases and 0 bases, there was a span of 9 bases. This CDR3 is built from 14 residues. Here the CDR3 DNA reads TGTGCCAGCAGTCTTAGCGGTAGCACAGATACGCAGTATTTT. Protein: CASSLSGSTDTQYF.

The CDR3 DNA reads TGTGCCAGCAGTATAGGGGGTTATGAGCCCCAGCATTTT. Residues: CASSIGGYEPQHF. The chain uses TRBV6-2 or TRBV6-3 and TRBJ1-5, with D tentatively TRBD1 (6 bases). The V end lost 5 bases, the J end lost 8 bases, and 13 bases lay between the germline ends. Germline values: CDR1 MNHEY, CDR2 SVGEGT. The length of the CDR3 is 13 residues.

The V and J genes are TRBV11-2 and TRBJ2-5, with 9 positions matching TRBD2. Looked up from germline, CDR1 is SGHAT and CDR2 is FQNNGV. This CDR3 region has 15 residues. J gave up 1 base and V 5 bases, and 5 bases lay outside the gene matches. The CDR3 sequence: CASSPSGGPQETQYF. The CDR3 coding sequence is TGTGCCAGCAGCCCGAGCGGGGGGCCCCAAGAGACCCAGTACTTC.

This chain connects TRBV7-2 to TRBJ2-5; D is unresolved. The CDR3 is made up of 13 amino acids. From germline, CDR1 is SGHTA and CDR2 FQGNSA. Trimming left V 3 bases short and J 2 bases short, with 7 bases between. The CDR3 DNA follows: TGTGCCAGCAGCTTCAGCGTTCAAGAGACCCAGTACTTC. Translating it yields CASSFSVQETQYF.

This clone has a single count. J is TRBJ1-1 and V is TRBV10-3; no reliable D call. The germline V and J ends were trimmed by 0 bases and 0 bases, with 5 bases remaining between them. The CDR3 is made up of 14 amino acids. CDR1 and CDR2 (germline): ENHRY, SYGVKD. DNA of the CDR3: TGTGCCATCAGTGAGTCTGGGCTGAACACTGAAGCTTTCTTT. It translates to CAISESGLNTEAFF.

About this clone itself: This sample includes further DNA sequences coding for the same CDR3. V and J are TRBV7-2 and TRBJ1-3; D not resolved. This CDR3 is 14 amino acids long. Germline-derived CDR1 and CDR2 are SGHTA and FQGNSA. V lost 1 base to trimming and J lost 2 bases, with 6 bases between them. CDR3 DNA sequence: TGTGCCAGCAGCTTAGGTTCAGCTGGAAACACCATATATTTT. Its translation: CASSLGSAGNTIYF.

The chain joins TRBV7-2 to TRBJ2-1; 10 bases are a match to TRBD2. Germline loops: CDR1 SGHTA, CDR2 FQGNSA. The CDR3 is 13 residues long. The junction had 4 bases not matched to a gene; V was cut back by 5 bases and J by 9 bases. The DNA for the CDR3 is TGTGCCAGCAGCACCGGACTAGCGGTTGAGCAGTTCTTC. Encoded protein: CASSTGLAVEQFF.

The V and J genes are TRBV18 and TRBJ1-3; 8 nucleotides agree with TRBD1. Trimming removed 0 bases from V and 4 bases from J; junction bases left unmatched: 8. This CDR3 is 17 amino acids long. CDR1 is KGHSH and CDR2 is LQKENI in the germline V gene. This CDR3 reads CASSPPEDRVSGNTIYF. DNA of the CDR3: TGTGCCAGCTCACCACCCGAGGACAGGGTGTCCGGAAACACCATATATTTT.

This clone was seen only once. The V and J genes are TRBV27 and TRBJ1-2; 7 bases line up with TRBD1. CDR3 length: 18 amino acids. Germline lookup yields CDR1 MNHEY and CDR2 SMNVEV (reference sequence). The trim removed 5 bases at V and 8 bases at J, leaving 23 bases unmatched. DNA of the CDR3: TGTGCCAGCAGTGCCCGGGACTTGACAGGGACCCCCTTGGACGGCTACACCTTC. It encodes CASSARDLTGTPLDGYTF.

This sequence joins TRBV28 and TRBJ2-7; D uncertain. Germline values: CDR1 MDHEN, CDR2 SYDVKM. The CDR3 totals 14 residues. Trimming took off 4 bases at V and 2 bases at J, with 12 bases between the two ends. CDR3 nucleotide sequence: TGTGCCAGCAGTTACAACAGCAATCCCTACGAGCAGTACTTC. It codes for CASSYNSNPYEQYF.

V is TRBV7-2 and J is TRBJ2-1, with 8 nucleotides matching TRBD1. CDR3 length equals 16 residues. CDR1 is SGHTA and CDR2 is FQGNSA in the germline V gene. J gave up 5 bases and V 5 bases, and 11 bases lay outside the gene matches. The chain's CDR3 is CASSLVATGVNNEQFF. CDR3 nucleotides: TGTGCCAGCAGCCTGGTAGCGACAGGGGTGAACAATGAGCAGTTCTTC.

The chain combines TRBV7-9 with TRBJ1-4; 9 bases are shared with TRBD1. The trim removed 3 bases at V and 5 bases at J, leaving 10 bases unmatched. Germline loops: CDR1 SEHNR, CDR2 FQNEAQ (reference sequence). The CDR3 is made up of 17 amino acids. The CDR3 is CASSFREGGTGNEKLFF. In nucleotides, the CDR3 is TGTGCCAGCAGCTTTAGGGAAGGCGGGACAGGGAATGAAAAACTGTTTTTT. The variable domain in full, completed from reference TRBV7-9 and TRBJ1-4, reads DTGVSQNPRHKITKRGQNVTFRCDPISEHNRLYWYRQTLGQGPEFLTYFQNEAQLEKSRLLSDRFSAERPKGSFSTLEIQRTEQGDSAMYLCASSFREGGTGNEKLFFGSGTQLSVL.

The chain combines TRBV5-4 with TRBJ2-2; 12 positions agree with TRBD2. The CDR3 contains 15 residues. CDR1 is SGHNT, CDR2 YYREEE, per germline (reference sequence). V shed 4 bases, J shed 5 bases, and the junction held 3 bases outside the gene matches. CDR3 in amino acids: CASSPLAGGTGELFF. The CDR3 DNA follows: TGTGCCAGCAGCCCTCTAGCGGGGGGGACCGGGGAGCTGTTTTTT.

This clone was picked up a small number of times. The chain has TRBV27 and TRBJ2-3; D gene unclear. The CDR3 spans 15 residues. V was clipped by 4 bases and J by 2 bases, with 13 bases between them. The germline gives CDR1 MNHEY, CDR2 SMNVEV (reference sequence). The chain's CDR3 is CASSYQHPDTDTQYF. The CDR3 coding sequence is TGTGCCAGCAGTTACCAACATCCCGACACAGATACGCAGTATTTT.

The chain uses TRBV23-1 and TRBJ1-2; 7 bases line up with TRBD1. TRBV23-1 is placed among ORFs of uncertain function. J gave up 6 bases and V 7 bases, and 14 bases lay outside the gene matches. The CDR3 runs 15 residues. As DNA, the CDR3 is TGCGCCAGCACCCCGCCTGGACAGGAAGACCATGGCTACACCTTC. It encodes CASTPPGQEDHGYTF.